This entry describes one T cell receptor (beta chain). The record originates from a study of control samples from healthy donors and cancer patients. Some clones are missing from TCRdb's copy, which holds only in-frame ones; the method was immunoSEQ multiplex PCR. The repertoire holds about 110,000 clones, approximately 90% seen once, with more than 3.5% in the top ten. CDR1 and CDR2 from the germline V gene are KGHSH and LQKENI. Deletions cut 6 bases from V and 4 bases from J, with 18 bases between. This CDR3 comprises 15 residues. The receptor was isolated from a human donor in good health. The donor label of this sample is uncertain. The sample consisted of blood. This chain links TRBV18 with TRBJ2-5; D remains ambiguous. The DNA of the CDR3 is TGTGCCAGCTCCTCGAGCGTCACCGGGTCAGAGACCCAGTACTTC. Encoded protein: CASSSSVTGSETQYF.